This T cell receptor beta chain was captured in a study of cytomegalovirus exposure and HLA in healthy donors. Overall study: About 180 million T cells yielded some 120 million unique TCR beta sequences in earlier analysis. Tens of millions of unique TCRs from HLA-typed donors were held in an early release of data.

Comment on this clone: Its target is not known.

Study-wide points: Earlier analysis found most TCR beta V segments productive about 87% or about 30% of the time.

CDR1 and CDR2 from the germline V gene are SNHLY and FYNNEI. Trimming at V came to 6 bases and at J to 6 bases, leaving 11 bases not matched to a gene. The CDR3 totals 14 residues. Healthy bone marrow donors made up the cohort. With 60 Vbeta and 13 Jbeta primers, the PCR was carried out. Produced via immunoSEQ multiplex PCR; TCRdb's table is partial and in-frame only. This table holds 150,000 to 200,000 clones, 55% to 80% found once. This clonotype was obtained from a woman aged 18-29 years in good health and CMV-seropositive. This chain joins TRBV2 and TRBJ2-7; the match to TRBD1 covers 7 bases. Specimen: PBMCs. CDR3 nucleotide sequence: TGTGCCAGCAGAACAGGGGCTAGAGCCGGCGAGCAGTACTTC. Translation: CASRTGARAGEQYF.